Below, 15 T cell receptor beta chains from the same sample are listed, as sequenced in a study of glioma-infiltrating T cells (dated by TCRdb to about 2016). The sequencer listed for this sample is Illumina MiSeq. The iRepertoire nested amplicon-rescue multiplex PCR (arm-PCR) platform was used to amplify TCR alpha and beta CDR3 regions from RNA. TCRdb reanalyzed the raw reads on its own, using fastp at Q25 for trimming and MiXCR for clone calling, and kept in-frame beta chains. Every entry covers one CDR3 protein and lists the most common genes and DNA from its rows. Across this sample there are around 97,000 distinct CDR3 sequences, with about 30% seen only once. The leading ten clones occupy approximately 43% of the sample. What was sequenced was glioma tissue, nonneoplastic brain tissue, or PBMCs (not recorded which). Every receptor here comes from a human donor with low-grade glioma or glioblastoma, undergoing nonglioma brain surgery, or in good health (not recorded which).

The V and J genes are TRBV10-3 and TRBJ2-7, with D possibly being TRBD2 (6 bases). The CDR3 sequence is 14 residues long. The V end was cut by 8 bases, the J end by 3 bases, with 17 bases between. Germline-derived CDR1 and CDR2 are ENHRY and SYGVKD. The CDR3 sequence: CAISGTAVDYEQYF. The CDR3, as DNA: TGTGCCATCTCCGGGACTGCAGTCGACTACGAGCAGTACTTC.

A word on this clonotype: This may be a read error: a much more frequent sequence differs by one nucleotide. The V call is TRBV20-1, the J call TRBJ2-5; 9 bases line up with TRBD2. This CDR3 has 16 amino acids. After removal of 6 bases from V and 1 base from J, the junction contained 12 bases not matched to a gene. CDR1 is DFQATT and CDR2 is SNEGSKA in the germline V gene (reference sequence). Here the CDR3 DNA reads TGCAGTGCAATCCCTCTAGGTAGCGGGGGCCAAGAGACCCAGTACTTC. Translation: CSAIPLGSGGQETQYF.

This clonotype was counted at least ten times. The chain combines TRBV4-3 with TRBJ1-1; D gene unclear. The CDR3 length is 15 residues. Germline values: CDR1 LGHNA, CDR2 YSLEER. Trimming shortened V by 0 bases and J by 1 base, and 9 bases separated the two germline ends. This chain's CDR3 is CASSQDIYTNTEAFF. CDR3 DNA sequence: TGCGCCAGCAGCCAAGATATCTATACGAACACTGAAGCTTTCTTT.

This chain links TRBV12-3 or TRBV12-4 with TRBJ1-1; 9 bases map to TRBD1. Unmatched junction bases numbered 10, after V lost 4 bases and J lost 4 bases. The CDR3 runs to 16 residues. CDR3 DNA: TGTGCCAGCAGTTATGGACAGGGGAAAGGAATCACTGAAGCTTTCTTT. Its protein is CASSYGQGKGITEAFF.

This clonotype was counted ten times or more. CDR3 in amino acids: CASSLIGGHDQPQHF. The CDR3 nucleotides are TGTGCCAGCAGTTTAATTGGGGGCCACGATCAGCCCCAGCATTTT. This chain connects TRBV28 to TRBJ1-5, with a weak D call TRBD1 (6 bases). The germline V and J ends were trimmed by 2 bases and 5 bases, with 13 bases remaining between them. Per germline, CDR1 MDHEN and CDR2 SYDVKM. The CDR3 consists of 15 residues.

This clonotype was detected many times. The chain carries TRBV20-1 and TRBJ2-1; 8 nucleotides align to TRBD1. Germline CDR1 is DFQATT and CDR2 is SNEGSKA (reference sequence). Trimming removed 2 bases from V and 4 bases from J; junction bases left unmatched: 7. CDR3 length: 15 amino acids. The CDR3: CSARLQGVSYNEQFF. The CDR3 DNA follows: TGCAGTGCTAGACTACAGGGGGTGTCTTACAATGAGCAGTTCTTC.

This clonotype was observed many times. The V call is TRBV6-1, the J call TRBJ1-1, with no clear D. The ends were cut back, 5 bases at V and 0 bases at J, with 7 bases in the middle. CDR1 is MNHNS, CDR2 SASEGT, per germline. The CDR3 has 13 residues. CDR3 region: CASSYRLNTEAFF. CDR3 bases: TGTGCCAGCAGTTATAGATTGAACACTGAAGCTTTCTTT.

The chain recombines TRBV19 with TRBJ1-5; maybe TRBD1 (6 bases). Germline-derived CDR1 and CDR2 are LNHDA and SQIVND (reference sequence). The CDR3 has 13 residues. Trimming stripped 6 bases from V and 4 bases from J, with 10 bases between. The CDR3 region is CASSGQINQPQHF. CDR3 coding DNA: TGTGCCAGTAGCGGACAGATAAATCAGCCCCAGCATTTT.

This clonotype has only a few counts. The J gene is TRBJ2-5, the V gene TRBV3-1; 9 bases fit TRBD2. V dropped 0 bases and J dropped 0; count of bases not matched to a gene: 5. Per the germline V gene, CDR1 is LGHDT and CDR2 is YNNKEL (reference sequence). This CDR3 is built from 17 residues. As DNA, the CDR3 is TGTGCCAGCAGCCAAGACCCTAGCGGGGTCTACCAAGAGACCCAGTACTTC. As protein: CASSQDPSGVYQETQYF.

This clonotype was counted between two and nine times. The chain joins TRBV18 to TRBJ2-7; the D gene is possibly TRBD1 (6 bases). The CDR3 totals 15 residues. Deletions cut 2 bases from V and 0 bases from J, with 11 bases between. From germline, CDR1 is KGHSH and CDR2 LQKENI. The CDR3 DNA reads as TGTGCCAGCTCACCAAGGTCAGGGGACTCCTACGAGCAGTACTTC. Protein sequence: CASSPRSGDSYEQYF. The full variable domain, completed using reference TRBV18 and TRBJ2-7, is NAGVMQNPRHLVRRRGQEARLRCSPMKGHSHVYWYRQLPEEGLKFMVYLQKENIIDESGMPKERFSAEFPKEGPSILRIQQVVRGDSAAYFCASSPRSGDSYEQYFGPGTRLTVT.

Concerning this clonotype: This sequence may be a read error, since a much larger clone differs from it by one base. The V gene is TRBV14, the J gene TRBJ2-5, with 12 nucleotides matching TRBD2. Germline V gives CDR1 SGHDN, CDR2 FVKESK. CDR3 size: 16 residues. The CDR3 is CARSPGLAGRKETQYF. In nucleotides, the CDR3 is TGTGCCAGGAGCCCCGGACTAGCGGGACGTAAAGAGACCCAGTACTTC.

This clonotype was detected once. This chain links TRBV14 with TRBJ2-5, with 15 bases matching TRBD2. The germline CDR1 and CDR2 sequences are SGHDN and FVKESK. CDR3 length: 17 residues. J lost 2 bases, V lost 4 bases, and 5 bases had no gene match. The CDR3 loop reads CASSRTSGGAWQETQYF. The CDR3 DNA reads as TGTGCCAGCAGCCGGACTAGCGGGGGGGCCTGGCAAGAGACCCAGTACTTC.

This clonotype was seen ten or more times. This rearrangement joins TRBV20-1 to TRBJ1-2; D gene unclear. V dropped 1 base and J dropped 8 bases, with 8 bases sitting between them. This CDR3 comprises 11 residues. The V gene's germline CDR1 is DFQATT and CDR2 SNEGSKA (reference sequence). CDR3 protein: CSARVSLGYTF. The CDR3 region has the DNA TGCAGTGCTAGAGTCTCTCTCGGCTACACCTTC.

This clonotype was seen ten or more times. The chain is built from TRBV20-1 and TRBJ2-7; 9 positions agree with TRBD1. Germline CDR1 DFQATT, CDR2 SNEGSKA (reference sequence). J gave up 3 bases and V 6 bases, and 6 bases lay outside the gene matches. CDR3 length: 13 amino acids. CDR3 sequence: CSASDRGFYEQYF. The CDR3, as DNA: TGCAGTGCCTCGGACAGGGGTTTCTACGAGCAGTACTTC.

This clonotype was seen ten or more times. This chain joins TRBV6-1 and TRBJ2-5; the match to TRBD2 covers 9 bases. Germline values: CDR1 MNHNS, CDR2 SASEGT. V shed 5 bases and J 5 bases; nucleotides not matched to a gene: 9. The CDR3 loop spans 15 amino acids. The CDR3 DNA reads as TGTGCCAGCAGTTATGCGGGGGGGCCTGCGGAGACCCAGTACTTC. As protein: CASSYAGGPAETQYF.